This is a list of T cell receptor beta chains from one sample in a study of blood T cell repertoires in COVID-19. TCRdb keeps only in-frame clones here, not all; method: immunoSEQ multiplex PCR. Among a few hundred thousand clones, over 75% were seen once, and the ten largest hold approximately 2.5%. The sequenced material came from PBMCs or T cells enriched from blood (not recorded which). The receptors shown here come from a woman between 18 and 30 years old who had recovered from COVID-19. Each CDR3 is given with its conserved first and last residue. A D gene is named only where the DNA matches it firmly. Some rows have no size entry. The others give once, few or many, or a class for an expanded clone.

NA TRBJ1-1 TRBV3-1/TRBV3-2 NA TGTGCCAGCAGCCAAGATCCCGGCAGGCCGAACACTGAAGCTTTCTTT CASSQDPGRPNTEAFF
NA TRBJ2-1 TRBV5-1 TRBD2 TGCGCCAGCAGCGGGAGACTAGCGGGGGTGGCTGAGCAGTTCTTC CASSGRLAGVAEQFF
NA TRBJ1-1 TRBV19 NA TGTGCCAGTACGAAATTTTCCGGACTAACGAACACTGAAGCTTTCTTT CASTKFSGLTNTEAFF
NA TRBJ2-3 TRBV3-1/TRBV3-2 TRBD1 TGTGCCAGCAGCCAAGCGGGCAGGGGGCAGACAGATACGCAGTATTTT CASSQAGRGQTDTQYF
NA TRBJ2-3 TRBV9 TRBD2 TGTGCCAGCAGCGCTACTAGCGGGGGCTACAGCACAGATACGCAGTATTTT CASSATSGGYSTDTQYF
NA TRBJ1-1 TRBV2 TRBD1 TGTGCCAGCAGGGGGACAGGGAGGAACACTGAAGCTTTCTTT CASRGTGRNTEAFF
NA TRBJ2-2 TRBV5-1 TRBD2 TGCGCCAGCAGCCCCAATAGCGGGGTGCGCACCGGGGAGCTGTTTTTT CASSPNSGVRTGELFF
NA TRBJ1-5 TRBV4-2 TRBD1 TGTGCCAGCAGCCGGGGGACAGGGAATGATCAGCCCCAGCATTTT CASSRGTGNDQPQHF
once TRBJ2-1 TRBV18 TRBD1 TGTGCCAGCTCACCACAGGGGGCAGATGAGCAGTTCTTC CASSPQGADEQFF
NA TRBJ2-2 TRBV9 NA TGTGCCAGCAGCTCCAGACTGGAGACCGGGGAGCTGTTTTTT CASSSRLETGELFF
NA TRBJ2-1 TRBV10-3 NA TGTGCCATCAGTGAGATTGAAAAAGCGGGTGAGCAGTTCTTC CAISEIEKAGEQFF
NA TRBJ2-1 TRBV5-1 TRBD2 TGCGCCAGCAGCTGGGACTCGGGGGGGCTGAATGAGCAGTTCTTC CASSWDSGGLNEQFF
once TRBJ1-6 TRBV6-4 TRBD1 TGTGCCAGCAGGGGGACAGCGGATAATTCACCCCTCCACTTT CASRGTADNSPLHF
NA TRBJ1-6 TRBV5-1 NA TGCGCCAGCAGCCTGGGGGGAGATTCACCCCTCCACTTT CASSLGGDSPLHF
NA TRBJ1-6 TRBV30 NA TGTGCCTGGAGTGTGGGGCAGGGGATTTCACCCCTCCACTTT CAWSVGQGISPLHF
few TRBJ2-1 TRBV9 TRBD1 TGTGCCAGCAGCGAACAGGGGGCCTACAATGAGCAGTTCTTC CASSEQGAYNEQFF
NA TRBJ1-2 TRBV11-2 NA TGTGCCAGCAGCCCCTTGCTCGAGGGGGGGCTCCCTCCTGGCTACACCTTC CASSPLLEGGLPPGYTF
NA TRBJ1-6 TRBV19 NA TGTGCCAGTAGCAGCTCAGGGGTGGGTAATTCACCCCTCCACTTT CASSSSGVGNSPLHF
NA TRBJ2-5 TRBV7-3 NA TGTGCCAGCAGCTCTTGGGCCCGAACCAACGAGGAGACCCAGTACTTC CASSSWARTNEETQYF
NA TRBJ1-2 TRBV7-8 NA TGTGCCAGCAGCTTAGAGGGGGGGCGCGGATTCTATGGCTACACCTTC CASSLEGGRGFYGYTF
NA TRBJ2-1 TRBV28 NA TGTGCCAGCGGTACGAAGGGGGTCTCCTACAATGAGCAGTTCTTC CASGTKGVSYNEQFF
NA TRBJ2-1 TRBV10-2 NA TGCGCCAGCAGTGTTGGAGCCAGCTCCTACAATGAGCAGTTCTTC CASSVGASSYNEQFF
NA TRBJ2-3 TRBV5-1 NA TGCGCCAGCAGCTTCCCAGGGAGCACAGATACGCAGTATTTT CASSFPGSTDTQYF
NA TRBJ2-1 TRBV24-1 TRBD2 TGTGCCACCAGTGCAAGCGGGAACTACAATGAGCAGTTCTTC CATSASGNYNEQFF
NA TRBJ2-3 TRBV27 NA TGTGCCAGCAGTTTGAGGACTCGCACAGATACGCAGTATTTT CASSLRTRTDTQYF
NA TRBJ2-1 TRBV13 NA TGTGCCAGCAGATTCGAGCGGTTAGAGCAGTTCTTC CASRFERLEQFF
NA TRBJ1-5 TRBV2 NA TGTGCCAGCAGTGAAGACAGGGATCAGCCCCAGCATTTT CASSEDRDQPQHF
NA TRBJ1-1 TRBV15 NA TGTGCCACCAGCAGAGACCTCAGGAACACTGAAGCTTTCTTT CATSRDLRNTEAFF
NA TRBJ2-3 TRBV4-2 TRBD2 TGTGCCAGCAGCCCGGGAAGCGGGGTTGTCACAGATACGCAGTATTTT CASSPGSGVVTDTQYF
NA TRBJ1-1 TRBV11-2 NA TGTGCCAGCAGCTTTGCGGGCCTCTCCCCAGCTTTCTTT CASSFAGLSPAFF
NA TRBJ2-1 TRBV7-3 NA TGTGCCAGCAGCCGCGGGACTTCCGACAATGAGCAGTTCTTC CASSRGTSDNEQFF
NA TRBJ1-5 TRBV19 TRBD1 TGTGCCAGTAGTATGACAGGGTCCCCTCAGCCCCAGCATTTT CASSMTGSPQPQHF
NA TRBJ1-2 TRBV27 TRBD1 TGTGCCAGCAGTTCACAGGGGGGCGGCTACACCTTC CASSSQGGGYTF
NA TRBJ1-2 TRBV7-2 NA TGTGCCAGCAGCTTAGCGGGGGGGGAAGGCTACACCTTC CASSLAGGEGYTF
NA TRBJ1-1 TRBV10-1 NA TGCGCCAGCAGTGAGATCGGGGTATCTGAAGCTTTCTTT CASSEIGVSEAFF
NA TRBJ1-3 TRBV27 TRBD1 TGTGCCAGCTCGGGACAGAACTCTGGAAACACCATATATTTT CASSGQNSGNTIYF
NA TRBJ2-1 TRBV6-1 TRBD1 TGTGCCAGCAGTGAAACCAGGGGGAAAAGCTACAATGAGCAGTTCTTC CASSETRGKSYNEQFF
once TRBJ1-5 TRBV27 TRBD1 TGTGCCAGCAGTTTGTACCTTCGCCAGGGGGCGGATCAGCCCCAGCATTTT CASSLYLRQGADQPQHF
few TRBJ1-1 TRBV6-1 NA TGTGCCAGCAGTGAAGGGGGGGAGAACACTGAAGCTTTCTTT CASSEGGENTEAFF
NA TRBJ2-3 TRBV10-3 NA TGTGCCATCAGGGGGGGACTCCTAAACTCAGATACGCAGTATTTT CAIRGGLLNSDTQYF
NA TRBJ2-3 TRBV13 TRBD2 TGTGCCAGCAGCTTAAAGACCCCTTTAGCGGGGGGGCTCACAGATACGCAGTATTTT CASSLKTPLAGGLTDTQYF
NA TRBJ2-7 TRBV27 NA TGTGCCAGCAGTTTGGCGGGCTCCTACGAGCAGTACTTC CASSLAGSYEQYF
NA TRBJ2-5 TRBV5-1 TRBD2 TGCGCCAGCAGCTTGGCGGGGGGGCAAGAGACCCAGTACTTC CASSLAGGQETQYF
few TRBJ2-2 TRBV5-6 NA TGTGCCAGCAGCTTGGAGAGGACTGCTACTCACACCGGGGAGCTGTTTTTT CASSLERTATHTGELFF
NA TRBJ1-1 TRBV28 TRBD1 TGTGCCAGCAACCCGGGACAGACCCTCACTGAAGCTTTCTTT CASNPGQTLTEAFF
NA TRBJ2-3 TRBV3-1/TRBV3-2 TRBD2 TGTGCCAGCAGCCCCGGACTAGGCACAGATACGCAGTATTTT CASSPGLGTDTQYF
NA TRBJ1-1 TRBV10-3 NA TGTGCCATCAGTGAGTCGGGGCTTTACACTGAAGCTTTCTTT CAISESGLYTEAFF
NA TRBJ1-5 TRBV5-8 TRBD1 TGTGCCAGCAGCTCCGGGACAGGGTTCAATCAGCCCCAGCATTTT CASSSGTGFNQPQHF
few TRBJ1-6 TRBV4-2 NA TGTGCCAGCAGCCAAGTATTGCAGGGTAATAATTCACCCCTCCACTTT CASSQVLQGNNSPLHF
NA TRBJ1-6 TRBV6-5 NA TGTGCCAGCAGTTGGACACCCGACCTTAATAATTCACCCCTCCACTTT CASSWTPDLNNSPLHF
NA TRBJ1-2 TRBV4-1 TRBD1 TGCGCCAGCAGCCATCCCTCGACAGGGAACTATGGCTACACCTTC CASSHPSTGNYGYTF
NA TRBJ1-4 TRBV7-9 NA TGTGCCAGCAGTTGGACAACCCAGAAACTGTTTTTT CASSWTTQKLFF
NA TRBJ1-2 TRBV9 NA TGTGCCAGCAGCGCCAATGACGGGGCTAACTATGGCTACACCTTC CASSANDGANYGYTF
NA TRBJ1-2 TRBV9 NA TGTGCCAGCAGCGTACAGTCTCAGGGTTCAAGCAATGGCTACACCTTC CASSVQSQGSSNGYTF
NA TRBJ1-4 TRBV7-6 NA TGTGCCAGCAGCCCTAATCGACAGGCGGGGGATGAAAAACTGTTTTTT CASSPNRQAGDEKLFF
NA TRBJ1-1 TRBV5-6 TRBD1 TGTGCCAGCAGAAAGACAGGGGTGAACACTGAAGCTTTCTTT CASRKTGVNTEAFF
NA TRBJ2-1 TRBV7-9 TRBD2 TGTGCCAGCAGCCCGCTAGTGCGGGGGAACAATGAGCAGTTCTTC CASSPLVRGNNEQFF
few TRBJ2-7 TRBV7-9 TRBD1 TGTGCCAGCAACAGGGGGCCCTACGAGCAGTACTTC CASNRGPYEQYF
NA TRBJ1-4 TRBV28 TRBD1 TGTGCCAGCAGGCGCCAGGGGGGAACTAATGAAAAACTGTTTTTT CASRRQGGTNEKLFF
NA TRBJ2-1 TRBV24-1 TRBD1 TGTGCCACGGGCCCCTCGGGACAGGGCTACAATGAGCAGTTCTTC CATGPSGQGYNEQFF